The 2 T cell receptor beta chains listed next were all sequenced from one sample in a study of T-cell memory formation after mild COVID-19 listed by TCRdb under 2021. Library preparation employed 5' RACE. TCRdb lists the instrument as Illumina NovaSeq 6000. The raw public data were reprocessed by TCRdb itself: fastp quality trimming at Q25, MiXCR clonotype calling, in-frame beta chains only. Each CDR3 protein gets just one entry, which takes the most common genes and DNA from the rows behind it. Present in this sample are 350,000 to 550,000 distinct CDR3 sequences, over 15% of which were seen just once. The ten largest clones take up 20% to 25% of the sample. The sequenced sample was PBMCs or a T cell subset sorted from them (not recorded which). These receptors originate from a man between 18 and 29 years old who had mild COVID-19 (a few samples of this study predate the infection). The sample titles of this study are shuffled in the database, so cell type and time point are left out; the donor was told from shared clones.

The J gene is TRBJ2-2, the V gene TRBV9, with D perhaps given as TRBD1 or TRBD2 (5 bases each). The germline gives CDR1 SGDLS, CDR2 YYNGEE. The length of the CDR3 is 17 residues. V lost 3 bases, J lost 5 bases, and 20 bases lay in between. CDR3 amino acids: CASSAYKRGPDTGELFF. The CDR3 DNA follows: TGTGCCAGCAGCGCATACAAGAGGGGCCCCGATACCGGGGAGCTGTTTTTT.

The table lists this clonotype with a few counts. V is TRBV7-2 and J is TRBJ2-2; D remains unclear. This CDR3 has 15 residues. Germline V lookup: CDR1 SGHTA, CDR2 FQGNSA. V was cut by 5 bases and J by 0 bases, with 10 bases left in between. CDR3 residues: CASSPPGANTGELFF. The CDR3 DNA sequence: TGTGCCAGCAGCCCTCCAGGAGCGAACACCGGGGAGCTGTTTTTT.